This T cell receptor beta chain emerged from a study of OX40 agonist ivuxolimab in advanced cancers. Study-level information: Patients were treated with ivuxolimab, an agonistic anti-OX40 (CD134) antibody. Patients were dosed intravenously with ivuxolimab at 0.01 to 10 mg/kg every 2 weeks.

A word on this clone: This sample includes further DNA sequences coding for the same CDR3.

Sampled blood was obtained at baseline, cycle 4 day 1, and cycle 7 day 1. This CDR3 is 12 amino acids long. V lost 1 base and J lost 8, with 8 bases in between. CDR1 SEHNR and CDR2 FQNEAQ come from the germline V gene (reference sequence). Measured with immunoSEQ multiplex PCR; TCRdb has only the in-frame clones, and not every one. The table includes more than 80,000 clones, about 90% detected once. The sequence derives from an adult with an advanced solid tumor such as melanoma, head and neck, liver or kidney cancer. The sample here was CD4+ or CD8+ T cells sorted from blood, taken in a trial of the OX40 agonist ivuxolimab. The chain carries TRBV7-9 and TRBJ1-2; weak D call: TRBD1 (5 bases). In nucleotides, the CDR3 is TGTGCCAGCAGCTTAGGGGGACGGGGCTACACCTTC. Translated, it gives CASSLGGRGYTF. Full variable domain (missing parts from reference TRBV7-9 and TRBJ1-2): DTGVSQNPRHKITKRGQNVTFRCDPISEHNRLYWYRQTLGQGPEFLTYFQNEAQLEKSRLLSDRFSAERPKGSFSTLEIQRTEQGDSAMYLCASSLGGRGYTFGSGTRLTVV.